This TCR beta chain was sequenced during a study of T cells in Graves' hyperthyroidism and ophthalmopathy. Study-level findings and limits: In the blood, most expanded thyroid clonotypes above 0.001 appeared as well.

This clonotype was counted a few times. Its antigen is still unknown. It was RNA transcripts that yielded the amplified TCR beta CDR3 regions. TCR CDR3 underwent first-round RT-PCR with the HTBI primer set. TCRdb reprocessed the multiplex PCR reads with MiXCR, giving one entry per CDR3 protein. This table has just under 750,000 distinct CDR3 sequences, 35% appearing once. Diagnoses used clinical symptoms, serum thyroxine and TRAb, thyroid ultrasound and orbital computed tomography. This receptor was obtained from a middle-aged woman with Graves' hyperthyroidism. The sequencing input was blood.

CDR3 in DNA: TGTGCCAGCAGGCGTGACCAAGAGACCCAGTACTTC. It encodes CASRRDQETQYF. V and J are TRBV6-5 and TRBJ2-5; D uncertain. This CDR3 comprises 12 residues. In germline, CDR1 is MNHEY, CDR2 SVGAGI. Between the trimmed V and J ends, which lost 6 bases and 0 bases, there was a span of 5 bases.